This entry features one T cell receptor beta chain sequence. This CDR3 contains 13 residues. V dropped 7 bases and J dropped 1; count of bases not matched to a gene: 1. In germline, CDR1 is MNHEY, CDR2 SVGAGI. Some clones are missing from TCRdb's copy, which holds only in-frame ones; the method was immunoSEQ multiplex PCR. There are about 160,000 clones in the sample; 75% to 90% occur only once, and 9.1% lies in the top ten. This record belongs to a study of blood T cell repertoires in COVID-19. The chain couples TRBV6-5 to TRBJ1-1, with 9 bases identical to TRBD1. The clonotype originates from a woman of 80 years or more with active or convalescent COVID-19. Sample: peripheral blood. CDR3 sequence: CASTGQGNTEAFF. The CDR3 DNA follows: TGTGCCAGCACGGGACAGGGGAACACTGAAGCTTTCTTT.